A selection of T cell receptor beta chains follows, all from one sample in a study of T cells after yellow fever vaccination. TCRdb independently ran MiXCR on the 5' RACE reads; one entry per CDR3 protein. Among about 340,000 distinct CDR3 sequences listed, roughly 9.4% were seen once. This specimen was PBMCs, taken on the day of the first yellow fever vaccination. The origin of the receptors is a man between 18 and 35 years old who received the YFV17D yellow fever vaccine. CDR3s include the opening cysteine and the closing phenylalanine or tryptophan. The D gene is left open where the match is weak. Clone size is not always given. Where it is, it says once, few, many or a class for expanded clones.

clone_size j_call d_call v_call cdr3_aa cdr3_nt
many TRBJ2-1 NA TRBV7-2 CASSPQLGSYNEQFF TGTGCCAGCAGCCCCCAACTGGGGTCCTACAATGAGCAGTTCTTC
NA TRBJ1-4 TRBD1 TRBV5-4 CASSPVGQGGSEKLFF TGTGCCAGCAGCCCGGTCGGACAGGGGGGGTCCGAAAAACTGTTTTTT
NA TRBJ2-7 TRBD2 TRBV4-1 CASSPGLGSYEQYF TGCGCCAGCAGCCCGGGACTAGGGTCCTACGAGCAGTACTTC
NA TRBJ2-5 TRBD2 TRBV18 CASSPPQRGFGETQYF TGTGCCAGCTCACCCCCCCAGCGGGGGTTCGGGGAGACCCAGTACTTC
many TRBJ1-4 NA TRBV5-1 CASSLEGMNEKLFF TGCGCCAGCAGCTTGGAGGGGATGAATGAAAAACTGTTTTTT
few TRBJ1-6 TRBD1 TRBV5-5 CASSLASGTGFSSPLHF TGTGCCAGCAGCTTGGCCTCCGGGACAGGCTTTAGTTCACCCCTCCACTTT
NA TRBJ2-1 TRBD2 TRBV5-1 CASSLLAGVQFF TGCGCCAGCAGCTTACTAGCGGGGGTGCAGTTCTTC
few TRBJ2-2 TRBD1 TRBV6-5 CASSYSGQGANTGELFF TGTGCCAGCAGTTACTCTGGACAGGGAGCGAACACCGGGGAGCTGTTTTTT
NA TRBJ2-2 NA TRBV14 CASSPKKVVFAGELFF TGTGCCAGCAGCCCGAAGAAAGTGGTTTTTGCCGGGGAGCTGTTTTTT
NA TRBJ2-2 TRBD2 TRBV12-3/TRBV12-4 CASSLREAWPGELFF TGTGCCAGCAGTTTGCGGGAGGCTTGGCCCGGGGAGCTGTTTTTT